Described below is a single T cell receptor beta chain sequence and its context. Antigen specificity is unknown. A much larger clone lies a single base off, so this may be a read error. Trimming cost V 5 bases and J 0 bases; bases outside gene matches: 6. The length of the CDR3 is 16 residues. The germline V gene encodes CDR1 SGHTA and CDR2 FQGNSA. These data belong to a study of molecular identifiers for immune sequencing clone quantification. TCR libraries were built in bulk with a published protocol and specific TCR primers. TCRdb re-called the PCR reads with MiXCR, one entry per CDR3 protein. The sample lists approximately 630,000 distinct CDR3 sequences, about 25% occurring once. Whole-study findings and limits: In a background of about 1 million naive cells, spiked Jurkat TCR RNA from one cell was reportedly detectable.

Sequenced sample: naive CD8+ T cells from blood, with Jurkat cell RNA spiked in. Subset given: FACS-sorted CD8+CD4-CCR7+CD45RA+ naive T cells. This chain joins TRBV7-2 and TRBJ1-5; the match to TRBD1 covers 8 bases. The TCR was taken from a human donor in good health. Some libraries in this study had Jurkat cell RNA spiked in. The CDR3 spells CTSSPGTGLSNQPQHF. In nucleotides, the CDR3 is TGTACCAGCAGCCCCGGGACAGGACTTAGCAATCAGCCCCAGCATTTT.